The 24 T cell receptor beta chains below come from one sample, sequenced in a study of cytomegalovirus exposure and HLA in healthy donors (dated by TCRdb to about 2017). Receptors were amplified or captured by the immunoSEQ multiplex PCR assay. The table was pulled from immuneACCESS by TCRdb, which kept in-frame rearrangements only. Such tables lose some clones; where checked, under half of the loss comes from unresolved V genes, and the rest has no known cause. In all, the sample holds 200,000 to 300,000 clones, and about 92% of those were seen once. Together, the top ten hold 2.5% to 3.5% of the sample. Sequenced input: PBMCs. Receptor source: a woman aged 25 to 45 in good health and CMV-seronegative.

This clone is a singleton in its sample. The chain recombines TRBV2 with TRBJ2-7; 8 bases are a match to TRBD1. The CDR3 runs 14 residues. Germline V gene data show CDR1 as SNHLY and CDR2 as FYNNEI. The trim removed 1 base at V and 7 bases at J, leaving 6 bases unmatched. The CDR3 loop reads CASSEGAGGWEQYF. The CDR3 nucleotides are TGTGCCAGCAGTGAAGGGGCAGGGGGCTGGGAGCAGTACTTC.

The chain carries TRBV18 and TRBJ1-1; 9 bases map to TRBD1. V lost 4 bases to trimming and J lost 0 bases; unmatched junction nucleotides: 3. CDR3 size: 15 residues. Germline CDR1 reads KGHSH; CDR2 reads LQKENI. The CDR3 loop is CASSLQGALNTEAFF. The CDR3 nucleotides are TGTGCCAGCTCACTACAGGGGGCTTTGAACACTGAAGCTTTCTTT.

The chain has TRBV27 and TRBJ2-3; perhaps D is TRBD1 or TRBD2 (5 bases each). Germline V CDR1 and CDR2: MNHEY, SMNVEV (reference sequence). CDR3 length: 14 amino acids. Trimming took off 5 bases at V and 2 bases at J, with 11 bases between the two ends. The CDR3 loop is CASSLGGYTDTQYF. CDR3 bases: TGTGCCAGCAGTCTTGGGGGATACACAGATACGCAGTATTTT.

V gene TRBV6-5 combines with J gene TRBJ2-1; 10 bases map to TRBD2. There are 14 residues in the CDR3. J gave up 4 bases and V 6 bases, and 3 bases lay outside the gene matches. Germline V gene sequence: CDR1 MNHEY, CDR2 SVGAGI. The DNA for the CDR3 is TGTGCCAGCAGGCGGACTAGCGGTTACAATGAGCAGTTCTTC. It specifies CASRRTSGYNEQFF.

In this sample, this clone turned up a few times. V gene TRBV27 combines with J gene TRBJ1-5; D uncertain. Germline assignment: CDR1 MNHEY and CDR2 SMNVEV (reference sequence). The CDR3 loop spans 12 amino acids. V dropped 8 bases and J dropped 6 bases, with 11 bases sitting between them. CDR3 sequence (DNA): TGTGCCAGCGGATCCCCGATTCAGCCCCAGCATTTT. This codes for CASGSPIQPQHF.

This clone was picked up a small number of times. The chain links TRBV7-2 to TRBJ2-7; TRBD1 aligns across 8 bases. Unmatched junction bases numbered 10, after V lost 4 bases and J lost 2 bases. Per germline, CDR1 SGHTA and CDR2 FQGNSA. The CDR3 has 16 residues. The CDR3 nucleotides read TGTGCCAGCAGCTCGGGATCGGGACAGGTCACCTACGAGCAGTACTTC. Amino acid sequence: CASSSGSGQVTYEQYF.

The V and J genes are TRBV15 and TRBJ2-7; the match to TRBD1 covers 11 bases. CDR1 is LNHNV, CDR2 YYDKDF, per germline (reference sequence). Trimming removed 0 bases from V and 4 bases from J; junction bases left unmatched: 8. The CDR3 is made up of 17 amino acids. This CDR3 reads CATSRDMGTGGLYEQYF. The CDR3 coding sequence is TGTGCCACCAGCAGAGATATGGGGACAGGGGGATTATACGAGCAGTACTTC.

The chain is built from TRBV10-3 and TRBJ2-3, with a weak D call TRBD2 (6 bases). Trimming stripped 0 bases from V and 5 bases from J, with 12 bases between. The germline CDR1 and CDR2 sequences are ENHRY and SYGVKD. This CDR3 is built from 15 residues. CDR3 in amino acids: CAISESRLGGDTQYF. CDR3 bases: TGTGCCATCAGTGAGTCTCGCCTGGGGGGAGATACGCAGTATTTT.

The chain employs TRBV29-1 and TRBJ1-1; D gene ambiguous. Germline V CDR1 and CDR2: SQVTM, ANQGSEA. The CDR3 consists of 15 residues. V was cut by 5 bases and J by 1 base, with 17 bases left in between. CDR3 region: CSVKGFYRGNTEAFF. For the CDR3, the DNA is TGCAGCGTTAAAGGTTTCTACAGAGGGAACACTGAAGCTTTCTTT.

V is TRBV5-4 and J is TRBJ2-7, with 9 bases aligning to TRBD2. V gave up 3 bases and J gave up 3 bases; unmatched junction bases: 4. The germline V gene has CDR1 SGHNT and CDR2 YYREEE (reference sequence). The CDR3 is 14 residues long. CDR3 region: CASSSGLANYEQYF. The CDR3, as DNA: TGTGCCAGCAGCTCTGGACTAGCGAACTACGAGCAGTACTTC.

The chain combines TRBV5-1 with TRBJ2-7; TRBD1 matches 9 bases. CDR3 length: 17 residues. Germline V gives CDR1 SGHRS, CDR2 YFSETQ. The J segment lost 2 bases and the V segment lost 3 bases, leaving 12 bases of the junction unmatched. CDR3: CASSSDPTGTGTYEQYF. In DNA form, the CDR3 reads TGCGCCAGCAGCTCAGACCCAACCGGGACAGGGACCTACGAGCAGTACTTC.

The chain has TRBV28 and TRBJ2-1; D unresolved. The length of the CDR3 is 17 residues. The germline gives CDR1 MDHEN, CDR2 SYDVKM. The ends were cut back, 5 bases at V and 4 bases at J, with 21 bases in the middle. CDR3 amino acids: CASSPPPRTSVYNEQFF. The DNA for the CDR3 is TGTGCCAGCAGTCCCCCGCCCCGGACGTCAGTTTACAATGAGCAGTTCTTC. Full variable domain (rest looked up from reference TRBV28 and TRBJ2-1): DVKVTQSSRYLVKRTGEKVFLECVQDMDHENMFWYRQDPGLGLRLIYFSYDVKMKEKGDIPEGYSVSREKKERFSLILESASTNQTSMYLCASSPPPRTSVYNEQFFGPGTRLTVL.

This chain links TRBV29-1 with TRBJ2-7; 7 bases agree with TRBD1. The CDR3 is 12 amino acids. The junction had 4 bases not matched to a gene; V was cut back by 5 bases and J by 3 bases. CDR1 SQVTM and CDR2 ANQGSEA come from the germline V gene. CDR3 region: CSVRTGHYEQYF. In DNA, the CDR3 is TGCAGCGTTCGGACAGGCCACTACGAGCAGTACTTC.

This chain connects TRBV5-1 to TRBJ2-1; D call uncertain. The CDR3 contains 18 residues. Per the germline V gene, CDR1 is SGHRS and CDR2 is YFSETQ. With 2 bases removed from V and 0 bases from J, the gap between germline ends came to 18 bases. CDR3 DNA: TGCGCCAGCAGCTTAAGGCCTACACAGCAGAGCTCCTACAATGAGCAGTTCTTC. This gives the protein CASSLRPTQQSSYNEQFF.

V gene TRBV13 combines with J gene TRBJ2-7, with a weak D call TRBD2 (5 bases). Germline loops: CDR1 PRHDT, CDR2 FYEKMQ (reference sequence). This CDR3 has 15 amino acids. The germline V and J ends were trimmed by 5 bases and 0 bases, with 14 bases remaining between them. CDR3 nucleotides: TGTGCCAGCAGCATCTCAAGCGGTACCTCCTACGAGCAGTACTTC. Translation: CASSISSGTSYEQYF.

The rearrangement joins TRBV7-2 to TRBJ2-7; D is tentatively TRBD1 or TRBD2 (5 bases each). This CDR3 has 15 residues. Per germline, CDR1 SGHTA and CDR2 FQGNSA. V lost 1 base to trimming and J lost 9 bases, with 19 bases between them. The CDR3 DNA reads as TGTGCCAGCAGCTTAGTCGGGGACCAGGGAAGAGGGCAGTACTTC. It translates to CASSLVGDQGRGQYF.

The V gene is TRBV5-1, the J gene TRBJ2-7, with D tentatively TRBD1 (6 bases). Trimming shortened V by 0 bases and J by 5 bases, and 12 bases separated the two germline ends. The CDR3 totals 14 residues. Germline assignment: CDR1 SGHRS and CDR2 YFSETQ. CDR3 DNA: TGCGCCAGCAGCTTGGGCGGACAGTCGAACGAGCAGTACTTC. Its protein product is CASSLGGQSNEQYF.

This clone was seen only once. CDR3 loop: CASSQAAGTGTPPQHF. The CDR3, as DNA: TGCGCCAGCAGCCAAGCGGCCGGGACAGGGACGCCGCCCCAGCATTTT. The V and J genes are TRBV4-1 and TRBJ1-5; 9 bases are shared with TRBD1. Trimming removed 1 base from V and 9 bases from J; junction bases left unmatched: 10. Per the germline V gene, CDR1 is MGHRA and CDR2 is YSYEKL. The CDR3 runs to 16 residues.

CDR3 in amino acids: CASSQDRERSSSYEQYF. The CDR3 region has the DNA TGCGCCAGCAGCCAAGATCGAGAGCGCTCAAGCTCCTACGAGCAGTACTTC. This chain connects TRBV4-1 to TRBJ2-7; D is unresolved. V lost 0 bases and J lost 0, with 15 bases in between. Germline-derived CDR1 and CDR2 are MGHRA and YSYEKL. The CDR3 covers 17 residues.

This clone was seen more than once but under ten times. CDR3 sequence: CASSQEGTGFEKLFF. CDR3 sequence (DNA): TGCGCCAGCAGCCAAGAGGGGACAGGGTTTGAAAAACTGTTTTTT. This rearrangement joins TRBV4-3 to TRBJ1-4, with 9 positions matching TRBD1. Germline V gene lookup returns CDR1 LGHNA and CDR2 YSLEER. The junction had 3 bases not matched to a gene; V was cut back by 0 bases and J by 7 bases. The CDR3 is made up of 15 amino acids.

The chain employs TRBV27 and TRBJ2-1; possible D gene TRBD2, 6 bases. The germline V and J ends were trimmed by 3 bases and 4 bases, with 16 bases remaining between them. Germline lookup yields CDR1 MNHEY and CDR2 SMNVEV (reference sequence). The CDR3 runs 16 residues. This chain's CDR3 is CASSLGGSGIYNEQFF. The CDR3 region has the DNA TGTGCCAGCAGTTTGGGTGGTAGCGGCATATACAATGAGCAGTTCTTC.

This clone has only one observation. This rearrangement joins TRBV5-8 to TRBJ2-1; 12 nucleotides match TRBD2. CDR3 size: 17 residues. The germline V gene has CDR1 SGHTS and CDR2 YDEGEE. Trimming removed 4 bases from V and 0 bases from J; junction bases left unmatched: 5. The CDR3 nucleotides read TGTGCCAGCAGCCGACTAGCGGGAGTTACCTCCTACAATGAGCAGTTCTTC. Amino acid sequence: CASSRLAGVTSYNEQFF.

This chain links TRBV5-6 with TRBJ1-2; D may be TRBD1 (5 bases). Trimming removed 2 bases at V and 8 bases at J, with 16 bases between. The V gene's germline CDR1 is SGHDT and CDR2 YYEEEE. The CDR3 runs 14 residues. CDR3 nucleotides: TGTGCCAGCAGCTTCCAGGGAGCCCCCTGGGGCTACACCTTC. It is translated as CASSFQGAPWGYTF.

The chain employs TRBV19 and TRBJ1-1, with unresolved D. Trimming cost V 7 bases and J 1 base, with 19 bases left between them. The CDR3 extends over 16 amino acids. Germline V CDR1 and CDR2: LNHDA, SQIVND (reference sequence). The CDR3 nucleotides are TGTGCCAGTATCGCAACCGTCGGGATCTGGAACACTGAAGCTTTCTTT. This translates into CASIATVGIWNTEAFF.